These T cell receptor beta chains were read from a single sample in a study of T cell changes during pregnancy in multiple sclerosis. The repertoire was sequenced with immunoSEQ multiplex PCR; TCRdb's copy has only in-frame clones and lacks some. The sample lists tens of thousands of clones; approximately 92% were seen once. The sample was peripheral blood, taken in the first trimester of pregnancy. The receptors shown here come from a female donor with multiple sclerosis, enrolled in a pregnancy study. Both conserved end residues are trimmed from each CDR3. Clone size is given for some rows only: seen once, a few or many times, or a class if the clone is expanded.

v_call	j_call	clone_size	cdr3_aa
TRBV11-2	TRBJ2-3	-	ASSLVRQSYTDTQY
TRBV28	TRBJ2-7	-	ASSSLGGEGYEQY
TRBV5-5	TRBJ1-5	-	ASSLGALSNQPQH
TRBV5-8	TRBJ1-5	once	ASSPGQGSQAQH
TRBV21-1	TRBJ1-3	-	ASEAPSRGPNTIY
TRBV7-8	TRBJ2-7	-	ASGTRVPYEQY
TRBV11-2	TRBJ2-7	-	ASSLDRPSFPGQPEHEQY
TRBV10-3	TRBJ2-7	-	AISETGTYEQY
TRBV2	TRBJ2-5	few	ASSLTPASGTIQETQY
TRBV15	TRBJ1-5	-	ATSTGAGGPTNQPQH
TRBV7-9	TRBJ1-5	-	ASSLAGPGQPQH
TRBV28	TRBJ1-2	-	ASSLIQGRFAYT
TRBV18	TRBJ1-1	-	ATKGTGVTNTEAF
TRBV4-2	TRBJ2-3	-	ASSQDLAGGQDTQY
TRBV12-5	TRBJ1-5	-	ASGLEGRPFYSNQPQH
TRBV29-1	TRBJ1-1	few	SVERAGGTEAF
TRBV14	TRBJ1-2	-	ASSQATGGWGYT
TRBV6-1	TRBJ1-2	-	ASSVDRAGDYGYT
TRBV28	TRBJ2-3	-	ASSFAGAGDTQY
TRBV9	TRBJ1-4	-	ASSEQATNEKLF